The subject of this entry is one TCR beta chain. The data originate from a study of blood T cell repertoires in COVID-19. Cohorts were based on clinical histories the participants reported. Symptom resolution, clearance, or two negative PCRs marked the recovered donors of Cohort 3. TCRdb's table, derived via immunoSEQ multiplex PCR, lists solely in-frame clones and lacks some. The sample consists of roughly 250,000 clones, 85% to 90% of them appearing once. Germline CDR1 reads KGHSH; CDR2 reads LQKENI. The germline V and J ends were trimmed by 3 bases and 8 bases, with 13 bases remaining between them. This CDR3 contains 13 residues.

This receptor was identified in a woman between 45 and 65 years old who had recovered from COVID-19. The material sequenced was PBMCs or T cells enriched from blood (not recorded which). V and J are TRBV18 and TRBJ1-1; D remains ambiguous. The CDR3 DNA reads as TGTGCCAGCTCACCTCCCGAGGCGGCGGAAGCTTTCTTT. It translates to CASSPPEAAEAFF.